The source of this TCR beta chain is a study of blood T cell repertoires in COVID-19. Study overall: COVID-19 samples, acute and convalescent, were from the United States, Italy and Spain. Sources were T cells, B-cell-depleted T cells, or PBMCs; the material itself was cDNA or gDNA.

This CDR3 comprises 13 residues. V lost 2 bases and J lost 7, with 9 bases in between. CDR1 is SGHNT, CDR2 YENEEA, per germline. Sequencing used immunoSEQ multiplex PCR; TCRdb keeps in-frame clones, though not all of them. The sample includes approximately 240,000 clones, about nine tenths seen only once; the top ten take approximately 2%. Source material: PBMCs or T cells enriched from blood (not recorded which). This clonotype was sampled from a woman between 18 and 29 years old who had recovered from COVID-19. The genes are TRBV11-3 and TRBJ2-1; D not resolved. The DNA of the CDR3 is TGTGCCAGCAGCTTAACCGACACAAATGAGCAGTTCTTC. Its protein product is CASSLTDTNEQFF.